The clone carrying this T cell receptor beta chain was seen repeatedly, ten times or more. The antigen is unknown. This sample is part of a study of neurological immune-mediated disorders. TCRdb recomputed calls from the 5' RACE reads with MiXCR, one row per CDR3 protein. The data contain over 60,000 distinct CDR3 sequences, around 4.7% of them singletons. Germline loops: CDR1 DFQATT, CDR2 SNEGSKA (reference sequence). Germline trimming cut 0 bases from V and 5 bases from J; bases unmatched to any gene: 8. The CDR3 has 15 residues. Study-level results: In HTLV-1-associated myelopathy, TCR clonal expansion was greatest, whereas multiple sclerosis had the least, falling below healthy controls.

The chain combines TRBV20-1 with TRBJ2-5, with 8 bases fitting TRBD1. The receptor comes from a woman aged 45-65 years with multiple sclerosis. The specimen sequenced was PBMCs. The CDR3 protein is CSARDVQGVRETQYF. CDR3 in DNA: TGCAGTGCTAGAGATGTACAGGGGGTCCGGGAGACCCAGTACTTC.